This T cell receptor (beta chain) is drawn from a study of OX40 agonist ivuxolimab in advanced cancers. Background on the study: Partial responses were observed in three patients, of whom one had hepatocellular carcinoma and two had cutaneous melanoma. The study's findings and limits: Circulating CD4+ and CD8+ T cells showed clonal expansion by week 6 at 0.1 to 3.0 mg/kg. Mean expanded clone counts were higher in CD8+ than CD4+ T cells.

This CDR3 spans 16 amino acids. The germline V gene has CDR1 SEHNR and CDR2 FQNEAQ (reference sequence). With 0 bases clipped from V and 4 bases from J, the junction kept 4 bases outside the gene matches. Clones were read by immunoSEQ multiplex PCR, and TCRdb kept only the in-frame ones, dropping some. Of some 100,000 clones listed, roughly 89% were seen once; the top ten hold 0.79%. On this clone: Its antigen remains unknown.

The receptor comes from an adult with an advanced solid tumor such as melanoma, head and neck, liver or kidney cancer. The gene calls are TRBV7-9 and TRBJ1-5; TRBD1 matches 9 bases. This specimen consisted of CD4+ or CD8+ T cells sorted from blood, obtained in a trial of the OX40 agonist ivuxolimab. CDR3 sequence reads: CASSLAGQGMNQPQHF. The CDR3 DNA sequence: TGTGCCAGCAGCTTAGCAGGACAGGGGATGAATCAGCCCCAGCATTTT.